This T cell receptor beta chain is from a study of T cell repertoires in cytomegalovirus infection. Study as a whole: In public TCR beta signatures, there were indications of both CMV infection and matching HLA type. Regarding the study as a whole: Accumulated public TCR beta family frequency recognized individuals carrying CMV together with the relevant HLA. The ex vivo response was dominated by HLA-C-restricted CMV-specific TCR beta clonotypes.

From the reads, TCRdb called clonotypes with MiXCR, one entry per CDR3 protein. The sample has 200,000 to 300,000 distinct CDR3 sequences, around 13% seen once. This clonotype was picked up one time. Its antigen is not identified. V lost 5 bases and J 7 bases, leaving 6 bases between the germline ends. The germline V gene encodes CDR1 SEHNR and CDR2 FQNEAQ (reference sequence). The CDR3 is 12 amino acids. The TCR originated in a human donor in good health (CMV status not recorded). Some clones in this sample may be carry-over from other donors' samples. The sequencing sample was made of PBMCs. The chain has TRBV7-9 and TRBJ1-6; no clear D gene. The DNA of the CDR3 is TGTGCCAGCAGCCCTGTAAATTCACCCCTCCACTTT. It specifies CASSPVNSPLHF.